The rows below give T cell receptor beta chains drawn from one sample of a study of cytomegalovirus exposure and HLA in healthy donors. TCRdb's copy holds only in-frame clones and misses some; the assay was immunoSEQ multiplex PCR. In the table there are tens of thousands of clones, roughly two thirds of which are singletons. Sequencing used PBMCs. The receptors shown here come from a woman younger than 45 in good health and CMV-seronegative. Both conserved end residues are part of each CDR3. Size tells how often a clone was seen (once, few, many) or the class of an expanded clone, and some rows leave it out.

V gene,clone size,CDR3 length,CDR3 protein
TRBV15,-,13,CATSTPGGNTIYF
TRBV11-2,-,15,CASSGGTGSYNEQFF
TRBV6-1,-,15,CASSELSRFNTEAFF
TRBV19,once,13,CASSFSDIQPQHF
TRBV19,few,18,CASSRPLGQKLAKNIQYF
TRBV7-3,-,14,CASSRYVTDDGYTF
TRBV7-7,few,14,CASSPGTGTDTQYF
TRBV6-5,few,15,CASSLNRGTYSPLHF
TRBV25-1,-,14,CASSGRRLGNTIYF
TRBV29-1,-,12,CSVATQGYEQYF
TRBV18,few,18,CASSPQDRGTSGIYEQYF
TRBV7-2,-,16,CASSLALGGGHYEQYF
TRBV7-7,few,14,CASSLAGDSYIQYF
TRBV5-4,-,14,CATSSGGTTDTQYF
TRBV5-6,-,15,CASSRGGQGRAKAFF
TRBV5-1,few,17,CASSLGGTDRTNYGYTF
TRBV6-5,-,11,CASSYAGEQFF
TRBV9,-,17,CASSVRTATSGANVLTF
TRBV19,-,13,CASHFSGSNEQFF
TRBV7-9,once,18,CASSFGLAGVKVEDTQYF
TRBV7-2,-,16,CASSFTSGRALGELFF
TRBV4-1,-,20,CASSHHPPGQPFSPNYGYTF
TRBV4-1,-,13,CASRFGANTEAFF
TRBV4-2,-,17,CASSQDKSRMVTGELFF
TRBV11-2,-,16,CASSLESPPSGNTIYF
TRBV30,few,17,CAWSVRGLSGGYNEQFF
TRBV5-6,-,12,CASSYTSDEAFF
TRBV27,-,16,CASRPRLAGGTGELFF
TRBV6-6,-,15,CASSLGQVPYNEQFF
TRBV6-6,-,13,CASIGPGMDTQYF
TRBV5-6,-,16,CASCPQGSGGVYEQYF
TRBV7-9,once,15,CASSAARAGRREQYF
TRBV25-1,-,17,CASRARASGGPTDTQYF
TRBV28,-,13,CASSSTGDEKLFF
TRBV27,-,13,CAPKNRVPYEQYF
TRBV10-1,few,14,CASSEARALSGYTF
TRBV11-2,-,14,CASSASSSYGELFF